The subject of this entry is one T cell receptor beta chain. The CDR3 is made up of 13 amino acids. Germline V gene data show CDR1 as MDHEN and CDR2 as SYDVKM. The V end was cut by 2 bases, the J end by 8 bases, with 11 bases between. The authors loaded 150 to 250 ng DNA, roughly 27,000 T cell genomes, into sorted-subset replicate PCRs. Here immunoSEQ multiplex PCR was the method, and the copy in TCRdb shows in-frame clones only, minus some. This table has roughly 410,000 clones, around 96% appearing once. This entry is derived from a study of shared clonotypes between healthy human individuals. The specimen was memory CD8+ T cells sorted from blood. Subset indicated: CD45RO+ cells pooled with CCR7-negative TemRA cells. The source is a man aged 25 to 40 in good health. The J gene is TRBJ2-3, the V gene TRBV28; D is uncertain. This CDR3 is CASSLNPGATQYF. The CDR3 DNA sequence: TGTGCCAGCAGTTTAAACCCAGGCGCTACGCAGTATTTT.